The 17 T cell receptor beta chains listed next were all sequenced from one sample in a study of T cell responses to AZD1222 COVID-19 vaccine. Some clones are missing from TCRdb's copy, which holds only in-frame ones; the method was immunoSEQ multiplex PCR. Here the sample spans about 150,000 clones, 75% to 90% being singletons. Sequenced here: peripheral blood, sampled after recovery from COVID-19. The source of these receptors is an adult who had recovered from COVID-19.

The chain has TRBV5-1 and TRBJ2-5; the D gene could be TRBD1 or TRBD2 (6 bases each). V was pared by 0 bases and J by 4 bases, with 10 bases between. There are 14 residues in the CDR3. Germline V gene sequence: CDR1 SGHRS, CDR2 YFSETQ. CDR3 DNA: TGCGCCAGCAGCTTGGGGAGGGGGTCAGAGACCCAGTACTTC. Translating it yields CASSLGRGSETQYF.

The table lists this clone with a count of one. CDR3: CASSLEGQGYGYTF. The CDR3 region has the DNA TGCGCCAGCAGCTTGGAGGGACAGGGGTATGGCTACACCTTC. The chain uses TRBV5-1 and TRBJ1-2, with 10 positions matching TRBD1. This CDR3 has 14 residues. Germline CDR1 reads SGHRS; CDR2 reads YFSETQ. Trimming cost V 0 bases and J 5 bases; bases outside gene matches: 1.

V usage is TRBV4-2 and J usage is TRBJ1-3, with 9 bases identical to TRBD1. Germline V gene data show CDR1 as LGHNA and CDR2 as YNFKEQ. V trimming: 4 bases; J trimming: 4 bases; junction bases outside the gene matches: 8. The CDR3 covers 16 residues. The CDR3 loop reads CASSPGGTGLGNTIYF. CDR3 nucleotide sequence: TGTGCCAGCAGCCCCGGCGGGACAGGGTTAGGAAACACCATATATTTT.

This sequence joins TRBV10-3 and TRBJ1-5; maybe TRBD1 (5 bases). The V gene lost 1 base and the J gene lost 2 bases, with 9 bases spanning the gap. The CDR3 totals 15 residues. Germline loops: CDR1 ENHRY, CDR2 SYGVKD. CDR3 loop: CAISELLGGNQPQHF. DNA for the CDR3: TGTGCCATCAGTGAGTTGCTAGGGGGCAATCAGCCCCAGCATTTT.

The DNA of the CDR3 is TGTGCCAGCAGCCAAGGGAGACAGGGAGAAGCTTTCTTT. Protein product: CASSQGRQGEAFF. The chain is built from TRBV3-1 (or the pseudogene TRBV3-2) and TRBJ1-1; 7 bases align to TRBD1. CDR1 is LGHDT, CDR2 YNNKEL, per germline (reference sequence). Germline trimming cut 1 base from V and 8 bases from J; bases unmatched to any gene: 4. This CDR3 spans 13 amino acids.

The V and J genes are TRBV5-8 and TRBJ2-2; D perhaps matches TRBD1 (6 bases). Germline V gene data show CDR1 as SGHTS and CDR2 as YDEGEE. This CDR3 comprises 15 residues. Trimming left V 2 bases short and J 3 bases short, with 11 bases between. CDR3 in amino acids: CASSLLDRDTGELFF. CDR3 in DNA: TGTGCCAGCAGCTTACTGGACAGAGACACCGGGGAGCTGTTTTTT.

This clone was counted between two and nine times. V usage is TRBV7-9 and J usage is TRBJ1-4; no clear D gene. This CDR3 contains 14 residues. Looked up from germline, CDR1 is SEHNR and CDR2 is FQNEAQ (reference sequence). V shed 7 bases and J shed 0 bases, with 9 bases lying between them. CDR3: CASTWRTTNEKLFF. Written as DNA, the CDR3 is TGTGCCAGCACCTGGAGGACAACTAATGAAAAACTGTTTTTT.

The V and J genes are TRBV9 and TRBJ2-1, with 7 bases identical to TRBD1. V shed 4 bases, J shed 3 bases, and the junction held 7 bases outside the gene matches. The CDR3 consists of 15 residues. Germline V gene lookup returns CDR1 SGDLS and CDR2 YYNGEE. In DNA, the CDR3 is TGTGCCAGCAGCCCCCGGACAGGACTCTACAATGAGCAGTTCTTC. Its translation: CASSPRTGLYNEQFF.

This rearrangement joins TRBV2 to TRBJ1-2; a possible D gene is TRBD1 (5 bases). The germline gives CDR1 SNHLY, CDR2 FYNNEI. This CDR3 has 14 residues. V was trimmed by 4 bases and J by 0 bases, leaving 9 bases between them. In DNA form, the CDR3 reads TGTGCCAGCAGTGGGGGCAGGACTAACTATGGCTACACCTTC. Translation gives CASSGGRTNYGYTF.

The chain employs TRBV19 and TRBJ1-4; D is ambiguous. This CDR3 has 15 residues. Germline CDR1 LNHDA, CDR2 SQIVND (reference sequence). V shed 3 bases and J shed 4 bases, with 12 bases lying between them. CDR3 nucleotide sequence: TGTGCCAGTAGTATGGGCACAGACCTTAATGAAAAACTGTTTTTT. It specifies CASSMGTDLNEKLFF.

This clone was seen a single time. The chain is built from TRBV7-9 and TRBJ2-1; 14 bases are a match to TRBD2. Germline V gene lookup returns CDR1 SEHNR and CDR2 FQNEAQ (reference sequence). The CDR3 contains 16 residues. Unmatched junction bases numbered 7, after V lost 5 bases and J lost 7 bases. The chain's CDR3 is CASSRPGLAGDNEQFF. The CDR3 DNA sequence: TGTGCCAGCAGCCGGCCGGGACTAGCGGGGGATAATGAGCAGTTCTTC.

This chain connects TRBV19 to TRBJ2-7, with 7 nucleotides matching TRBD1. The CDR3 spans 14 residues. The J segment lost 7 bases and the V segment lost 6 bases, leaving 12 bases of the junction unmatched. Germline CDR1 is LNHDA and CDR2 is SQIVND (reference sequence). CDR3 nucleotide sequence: TGTGCCAGTAGCCAAGCCGGACAGGCTGAAGAGCAGTACTTC. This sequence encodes CASSQAGQAEEQYF. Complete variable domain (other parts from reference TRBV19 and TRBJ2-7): DGGITQSPKYLFRKEGQNVTLSCEQNLNHDAMYWYRQDPGQGLRLIYYSQIVNDFQKGDIAEGYSVSREKKESFPLTVTSAQKNPTAFYLCASSQAGQAEEQYFGPGTRLTVT.

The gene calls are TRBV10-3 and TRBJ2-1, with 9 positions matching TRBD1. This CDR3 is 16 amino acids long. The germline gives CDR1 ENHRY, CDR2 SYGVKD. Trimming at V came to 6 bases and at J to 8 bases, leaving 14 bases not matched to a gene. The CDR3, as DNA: TGTGCCATCAGGGAGACCGGGACAGGGTTAAGCCATGAGCAGTTCTTC. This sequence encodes CAIRETGTGLSHEQFF.

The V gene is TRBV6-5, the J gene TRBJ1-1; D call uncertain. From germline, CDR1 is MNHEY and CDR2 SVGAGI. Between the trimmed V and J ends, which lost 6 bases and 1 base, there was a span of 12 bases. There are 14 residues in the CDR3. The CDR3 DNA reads TGTGCCAGCAGACGGGGAGAAGGGAACACTGAAGCTTTCTTT. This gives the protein CASRRGEGNTEAFF.

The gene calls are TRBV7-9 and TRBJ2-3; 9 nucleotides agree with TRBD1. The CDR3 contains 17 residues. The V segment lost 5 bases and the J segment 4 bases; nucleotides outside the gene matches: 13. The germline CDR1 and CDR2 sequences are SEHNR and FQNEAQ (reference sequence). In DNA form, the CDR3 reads TGTGCCAGCAGCAACGGACAGGGGTGGCGGGTAGCAGATACGCAGTATTTT. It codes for CASSNGQGWRVADTQYF.

The CDR3 sequence is CASSLWDSRTGELFF. DNA for the CDR3: TGTGCCAGCAGTTTATGGGACAGCCGAACCGGGGAGCTGTTTTTT. The chain combines TRBV27 with TRBJ2-2, with TRBD1 matching 7 bases. The CDR3 extends over 15 amino acids. The J segment lost 5 bases and the V segment lost 1 base, leaving 4 bases of the junction unmatched. The germline CDR1 and CDR2 sequences are MNHEY and SMNVEV (reference sequence).

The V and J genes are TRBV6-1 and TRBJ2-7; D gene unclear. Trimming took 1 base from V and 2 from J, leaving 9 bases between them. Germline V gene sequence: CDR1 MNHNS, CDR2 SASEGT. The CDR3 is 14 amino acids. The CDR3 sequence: CASSEVPLAYEQYF. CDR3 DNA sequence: TGTGCCAGCAGTGAAGTTCCTCTCGCCTACGAGCAGTACTTC.